Shown below are 24 T cell receptor beta chains from a single sample sequenced in a study of T cell changes during pregnancy in multiple sclerosis. Generated by immunoSEQ multiplex PCR, the TCRdb table keeps only in-frame clones and is missing some. The data contain over 90,000 clones, approximately 90% of them singletons. The material sequenced was peripheral blood, taken in the second trimester of pregnancy. The source of these receptors is a female donor in good health, enrolled as a control in a pregnancy study.

This chain connects TRBV6-1 to TRBJ2-7, with 7 positions matching TRBD1. The CDR3 spans 17 residues. Germline CDR1 and CDR2: MNHNS and SASEGT. The J segment lost 1 base and the V segment lost 7 bases, leaving 16 bases of the junction unmatched. The CDR3 sequence: CASTEARDSFPSYEQYF. Written as DNA, the CDR3 is TGTGCCAGCACCGAAGCCCGGGACAGCTTCCCATCCTACGAGCAGTACTTC.

The chain links TRBV5-6 to TRBJ1-2, with TRBD1 as a possible D gene (6 bases). Germline CDR1 SGHDT, CDR2 YYEEEE. The CDR3 has 14 amino acids. The V end lost 0 bases, the J end lost 6 bases, and 12 bases lay between the germline ends. This CDR3 reads CASSLVLDRDGYTF. The CDR3 DNA is TGTGCCAGCAGCTTGGTTTTGGACAGAGATGGCTACACCTTC.

This rearrangement joins TRBV28 to TRBJ2-1; 7 positions match TRBD1. The germline gives CDR1 MDHEN, CDR2 SYDVKM. After removal of 6 bases from V and 1 base from J, the junction contained 3 bases not matched to a gene. The CDR3 is made up of 14 amino acids. The CDR3 DNA follows: TGTGCCAGCAGATCGACAGGGTCCTACAATGAGCAGTTCTTC. Protein sequence: CASRSTGSYNEQFF.

This clone appeared a few times. The V call is TRBV11-1, the J call TRBJ1-6; unclear D gene. Germline lookup yields CDR1 SGHAT and CDR2 FQDESV (reference sequence). The CDR3 has 12 residues. The V and J ends lost 4 bases and 10 bases respectively, with 8 bases between them. The CDR3 reads CASSSPRSPLHF. CDR3 DNA: TGTGCCAGCAGCTCCCCCAGGTCACCCCTCCACTTT. Based on the CDR3 plus reference TRBV11-1 and TRBJ1-6, the full variable domain is EAEVAQSPRYKITEKSQAVAFWCDPISGHATLYWYRQILGQGPELLVQFQDESVVDDSQLPKDRFSAERLKGVDSTLKIQPAELGDSAMYLCASSSPRSPLHFGNGTRLTVT.

In this sample, this clone turned up once. The chain has TRBV25-1 and TRBJ2-6, with 8 positions matching TRBD2. Germline CDR1 and CDR2: MGHDK and SYGVNS. Trimming took 0 bases from V and 4 from J; bases not matched to a gene: 5. This CDR3 contains 17 residues. CDR3 coding DNA: TGTGCCAGCAGTGAATACCGCGGGGGGCGAGGGGCCAACGTCCTGACTTTC. It translates to CASSEYRGGRGANVLTF.

This chain connects TRBV5-1 to TRBJ1-1; a weak D match, TRBD1 (6 bases). The germline CDR1 and CDR2 sequences are SGHRS and YFSETQ. The V end was cut by 0 bases, the J end by 5 bases, with 17 bases between. This CDR3 comprises 16 residues. CDR3 loop: CASSLEQGGRVTEAFF. CDR3 DNA sequence: TGCGCCAGCAGCTTGGAACAGGGTGGAAGAGTAACTGAAGCTTTCTTT.

The chain has TRBV4-2 and TRBJ2-1; D gene unclear. Trimming pared 0 bases from V and 8 bases from J, leaving 5 bases between. This CDR3 is 12 amino acids long. Per germline, CDR1 LGHNA and CDR2 YNFKEQ. The CDR3: CASSQESHEQFF. Written as DNA, the CDR3 is TGTGCCAGCAGCCAAGAAAGCCATGAGCAGTTCTTC.

V is TRBV14 and J is TRBJ1-2, with 8 nucleotides matching TRBD1. In germline, CDR1 is SGHDN, CDR2 FVKESK. J lost 7 bases, V lost 1 base, and 8 bases had no gene match. The CDR3 is 15 residues long. The CDR3 DNA reads TGTGCCAGCAGCCAAGGAGGCCAGGGGGCGATTGGCTACACCTTC. Residues: CASSQGGQGAIGYTF.

The rearrangement joins TRBV28 to TRBJ1-2; 7 bases are a match to TRBD1. The V gene end was trimmed by 2 bases and the J gene end by 5 bases; junction bases not matched to a gene: 2. This CDR3 spans 13 amino acids. Per the germline V gene, CDR1 is MDHEN and CDR2 is SYDVKM. CDR3 protein: CASSLGTDYGYTF. CDR3 sequence (DNA): TGTGCCAGCAGTTTAGGGACAGATTATGGCTACACCTTC.

V and J are TRBV2 and TRBJ2-5, with TRBD1 matching over 8 bases. Unmatched junction bases numbered 2, after V lost 8 bases and J lost 3 bases. This CDR3 spans 12 amino acids. CDR1 is SNHLY, CDR2 FYNNEI, per germline. CDR3 in DNA: TGTGCCAGCGGACAGGGTGAAGAGACCCAGTACTTC. This translates into CASGQGEETQYF.

This chain connects TRBV29-1 to TRBJ1-2, with D possibly matching TRBD1 (6 bases). V lost 7 bases, J lost 2 bases, and 8 bases lay in between. CDR3 length: 11 residues. CDR1 SQVTM and CDR2 ANQGSEA come from the germline V gene. The CDR3 sequence is CSGQGNYGYTF. The DNA of the CDR3 is TGCAGCGGGCAGGGGAACTATGGCTACACCTTC.

The chain couples TRBV4-1 to TRBJ1-4, with D maybe TRBD1 (5 bases). CDR3 size: 15 residues. V lost 7 bases and J 8 bases, leaving 20 bases between the germline ends. CDR1 and CDR2 from the germline V gene are MGHRA and YSYEKL. The CDR3, as DNA: TGCGCCAGCAACCACCCGGGACTGGGGAACGAAAAACTGTTTTTT. Translating it yields CASNHPGLGNEKLFF.

This chain connects TRBV28 to TRBJ1-5, with 11 positions matching TRBD1. Germline-derived CDR1 and CDR2 are MDHEN and SYDVKM. J was trimmed by 6 bases and V by 4 bases; bases with no gene match: 5. The CDR3 loop spans 15 amino acids. Written as DNA, the CDR3 is TGTGCCAGCAGTTCCGGACAGGGGGCTGTTCAGCCCCAGCATTTT. Protein sequence: CASSSGQGAVQPQHF.

This clone has just one count. The chain employs TRBV7-2 and TRBJ1-2; a possible D gene is TRBD1 (5 bases). The V end was cut by 2 bases, the J end by 6 bases, with 16 bases between. Germline CDR1 is SGHTA and CDR2 is FQGNSA. The CDR3 runs 15 residues. For the CDR3, the DNA is TGTGCCAGCAGCTTAACGGTACGGCAGGGCAATGGCTACACCTTC. This translates into CASSLTVRQGNGYTF.

The chain links TRBV5-4 to TRBJ2-3; TRBD2 matches at 8 bases. V shed 4 bases and J 2 bases; nucleotides not matched to a gene: 6. This CDR3 contains 15 residues. CDR1 and CDR2 (germline): SGHNT, YYREEE (reference sequence). CDR3: CASSVPGRATDTQYF. The CDR3 DNA follows: TGTGCCAGCAGCGTCCCCGGGAGGGCCACAGATACGCAGTATTTT.

CDR3 sequence: CASSYPAGVGANVLTF. CDR3 DNA sequence: TGTGCCAGCAGTTACCCCGCGGGGGTTGGGGCCAACGTCCTGACTTTC. This chain joins TRBV6-6 and TRBJ2-6; 7 bases align to TRBD2. The germline V gene has CDR1 MNHNY and CDR2 SVGAGI (reference sequence). The CDR3 extends over 16 amino acids. J was trimmed by 3 bases and V by 2 bases; bases with no gene match: 4.

The chain recombines TRBV7-2 with TRBJ1-2; 9 nucleotides agree with TRBD1. Trimming at V came to 1 base and at J to 0 bases, leaving 9 bases not matched to a gene. Germline CDR1 SGHTA, CDR2 FQGNSA. The CDR3 consists of 18 residues. In DNA, the CDR3 is TGTGCCAGCAGCTTAGTGGTCGGGACAGGGATAGCTAACTATGGCTACACCTTC. As protein: CASSLVVGTGIANYGYTF.

In this sample, this clone turned up once. This chain uses TRBV9 with TRBJ1-2, with 7 positions matching TRBD1. Germline V gives CDR1 SGDLS, CDR2 YYNGEE. The CDR3 consists of 14 residues. J lost 6 bases, V lost 5 bases, and 10 bases had no gene match. The CDR3 region is CASRPSGTAHGYTF. The DNA of the CDR3 is TGTGCCAGCAGACCGTCCGGGACAGCTCATGGCTACACCTTC. The whole variable domain, remainder taken from reference TRBV9 and TRBJ1-2, is DSGVTQTPKHLITATGQRVTLRCSPRSGDLSVYWYQQSLDQGLQFLIQYYNGEERAKGNILERFSAQQFPDLHSELNLSSLELGDSALYFCASRPSGTAHGYTFGSGTRLTVV.

This chain connects TRBV7-9 to TRBJ2-3; D might be TRBD2 (6 bases). Trimming removed 2 bases from V and 4 bases from J, with 13 bases in between. Germline CDR1 reads SEHNR; CDR2 reads FQNEAQ (reference sequence). The CDR3 is made up of 15 amino acids. The CDR3 DNA follows: TGTGCCAGCAGCTTATGGTCAGCGGGCGCAGATACGCAGTATTTT. As protein: CASSLWSAGADTQYF.

Written as DNA, the CDR3 is TGTGCCAGCAGCGTCAACGACTGGGTCGGCGGGGGGGATACGCAGTATTTT. Translating gives CASSVNDWVGGGDTQYF. The chain links TRBV9 to TRBJ2-3, with 8 bases that match TRBD2. The CDR3 extends over 17 amino acids. Germline assignment: CDR1 SGDLS and CDR2 YYNGEE. J gave up 6 bases and V 2 bases, and 14 bases lay outside the gene matches.

The chain recombines TRBV6-5 with TRBJ2-1; the D gene is possibly TRBD1 (6 bases). Between the trimmed V and J ends, which lost 0 bases and 5 bases, there was a span of 8 bases. The CDR3 length is 14 residues. CDR1 is MNHEY and CDR2 is SVGAGI in the germline V gene. CDR3 loop: CASSYSGAHNEQFF. The CDR3 bases are TGTGCCAGCAGTTACTCGGGGGCCCACAATGAGCAGTTCTTC.

The V and J genes are TRBV19 and TRBJ2-7, with a possible D match to TRBD2 (7 bases). Germline V gives CDR1 LNHDA, CDR2 SQIVND (reference sequence). Deletions cut 5 bases from V and 6 bases from J, with 23 bases between. The CDR3 consists of 16 residues. In DNA form, the CDR3 reads TGTGCCAGTAGTCTACTTGGACCTAGGGGGGGACGCGAGCAGTACTTC. Translated, it gives CASSLLGPRGGREQYF.

The gene calls are TRBV28 and TRBJ2-7; possibly TRBD2 for D (5 bases). The CDR3 has 16 amino acids. Germline V gives CDR1 MDHEN, CDR2 SYDVKM. V lost 6 bases, J lost 6 bases, and 24 bases lay in between. Here the CDR3 reads CASRTPGSGRTGEQYF. The CDR3 coding sequence is TGTGCCAGCAGGACCCCGGGGAGTGGCCGGACGGGCGAGCAGTACTTC.

This chain joins TRBV6-5 and TRBJ2-7; D is unclear. The germline gives CDR1 MNHEY, CDR2 SVGAGI. This CDR3 contains 16 residues. V lost 2 bases and J 2 bases, leaving 16 bases between the germline ends. This CDR3 is CASSYLRRPEPYEQYF. CDR3 coding DNA: TGTGCCAGCAGTTACCTAAGACGACCGGAGCCCTACGAGCAGTACTTC.